This is a list of T cell receptor beta chains from one sample in a study of blood T cell repertoires in COVID-19. Sequencing was performed with immunoSEQ multiplex PCR; in TCRdb, only in-frame clones are kept and a portion is missing. The sample yields fewer than 70,000 clones, more than 80% seen once. The sequencing sample was made of peripheral blood. The source is a woman aged 80 or older with active COVID-19. Both conserved end residues are part of each CDR3. Fields, in order: CDR3 DNA, CDR3 protein, D gene, clone size, V gene, J gene. A D gene is named only where the DNA matches it firmly. Part of the rows lack a size; the others show once, few, many or a class for expanded clones.

CDR3nt: TGTGCCAGCAGTGATTCAAACAGGGGTAATTCACCCCTCCACTTT
CDR3aa: CASSDSNRGNSPLHF
d_gene: TRBD1
abundance: NA
v_gene: TRBV6-4
j_gene: TRBJ1-6

CDR3nt: TGTGCCAGTAGCTCAGGGGCGGCGAACACCGGGGAGCTGTTTTTT
CDR3aa: CASSSGAANTGELFF
d_gene: NA
abundance: NA
v_gene: TRBV19
j_gene: TRBJ2-2

CDR3nt: TGTGCCAGCAGCGTAGACCCAGGGACGAACACCGGGGAGCTGTTTTTT
CDR3aa: CASSVDPGTNTGELFF
d_gene: NA
abundance: NA
v_gene: TRBV9
j_gene: TRBJ2-2

CDR3nt: TGTGCCAGCCTTCAGGGTCTTATGAAGGCTGAAGCTTTCTTT
CDR3aa: CASLQGLMKAEAFF
d_gene: NA
abundance: few
v_gene: TRBV28
j_gene: TRBJ1-1

CDR3nt: TGTGCCAGTAGTATAGGCCGACTAGCGGGGGGCTCGGGGGCCAACGTCCTGACTTTC
CDR3aa: CASSIGRLAGGSGANVLTF
d_gene: TRBD2
abundance: NA
v_gene: TRBV19
j_gene: TRBJ2-6

CDR3nt: TGTGCCAGTAGTCCGGGACACAACACCGGGGAGCTGTTTTTT
CDR3aa: CASSPGHNTGELFF
d_gene: NA
abundance: NA
v_gene: TRBV19
j_gene: TRBJ2-2

CDR3nt: TGTGCCAGCTTACAGGGGGCGCGAACCGGGGAGCTGTTTTTT
CDR3aa: CASLQGARTGELFF
d_gene: TRBD1
abundance: NA
v_gene: TRBV2
j_gene: TRBJ2-2

CDR3nt: TGTGCCAGCAGTTCGGGACAGGGGAACTATGGCTACACCTTC
CDR3aa: CASSSGQGNYGYTF
d_gene: TRBD1
abundance: NA
v_gene: TRBV28
j_gene: TRBJ1-2

CDR3nt: TGTGCCTGGAGTGCTGGGCTGCTCATTCAGTACTTC
CDR3aa: CAWSAGLLIQYF
d_gene: NA
abundance: NA
v_gene: TRBV30
j_gene: TRBJ2-4

CDR3nt: TGCAGCGTTGAAATGAGCGGGAGGAGCTCCTACGAGCAGTACTTC
CDR3aa: CSVEMSGRSSYEQYF
d_gene: TRBD2
abundance: NA
v_gene: TRBV29-1
j_gene: TRBJ2-7

CDR3nt: TGTGCCAGCAAACCCGGGAGTCGATCACCCCTCCACTTT
CDR3aa: CASKPGSRSPLHF
d_gene: NA
abundance: NA
v_gene: TRBV28
j_gene: TRBJ1-6

CDR3nt: TGTGCCAGTTCCAGGGAAGGGGAAGATAATGAAAAACTGTTTTTT
CDR3aa: CASSREGEDNEKLFF
d_gene: NA
abundance: NA
v_gene: TRBV19
j_gene: TRBJ1-4

CDR3nt: TGTGCCAGTAGCCCGCAGGGGAGAGAGACCCAGTACTTC
CDR3aa: CASSPQGRETQYF
d_gene: NA
abundance: once
v_gene: TRBV19
j_gene: TRBJ2-5

CDR3nt: TGCGCCAGCAGCCACGGGGACAGGGGGCGGATTGAAGCTTTCTTT
CDR3aa: CASSHGDRGRIEAFF
d_gene: TRBD1
abundance: NA
v_gene: TRBV4-1
j_gene: TRBJ1-1

CDR3nt: TGCGCCAGCAGCCCTTCGTTCGGAGCGGAATCACCCCTCCACTTT
CDR3aa: CASSPSFGAESPLHF
d_gene: NA
abundance: NA
v_gene: TRBV4-1
j_gene: TRBJ1-6

CDR3nt: TGTGCCAGCAGCCCCGGACAGGGGGCTCGCCGGGAGACCCAGTACTTC
CDR3aa: CASSPGQGARRETQYF
d_gene: TRBD1
abundance: NA
v_gene: TRBV9
j_gene: TRBJ2-5

CDR3nt: TGTGCCATCAGTGACATCGGTGTTACTGAAGCTTTCTTT
CDR3aa: CAISDIGVTEAFF
d_gene: NA
abundance: NA
v_gene: TRBV10-3
j_gene: TRBJ1-1

CDR3nt: TGCGCCAGCAGCTTGGAAGCGAACACTGAAGCTTTCTTT
CDR3aa: CASSLEANTEAFF
d_gene: NA
abundance: NA
v_gene: TRBV5-1
j_gene: TRBJ1-1

CDR3nt: TGTGCCAGCAGCTTAGCGACATCAGCGTATAGCGGGGCGGGGACCGGGGAGCTGTTTTTT
CDR3aa: CASSLATSAYSGAGTGELFF
d_gene: TRBD2
abundance: NA
v_gene: TRBV7-6
j_gene: TRBJ2-2

CDR3nt: TGCGCCAGCAGCCAAGAAGGAGGCCACGGCCGGACAGGAAGGGCCGGGGAGCTGTTTTTT
CDR3aa: CASSQEGGHGRTGRAGELFF
d_gene: TRBD1
abundance: once
v_gene: TRBV4-1
j_gene: TRBJ2-2

CDR3nt: TGTGCCAGCAGCCCCGGGACTAGCGGTGATGTAGAGACCCAGTACTTC
CDR3aa: CASSPGTSGDVETQYF
d_gene: TRBD2
abundance: NA
v_gene: TRBV3-1/TRBV3-2
j_gene: TRBJ2-5

CDR3nt: TGTGCCAGCAGTCCCTCTAGCGGGAGTTGGCATACGCAGTATTTT
CDR3aa: CASSPSSGSWHTQYF
d_gene: TRBD2
abundance: NA
v_gene: TRBV27
j_gene: TRBJ2-3

CDR3nt: TGTGCCAGCAGCACGGGAACAGGGGATGGAAACACCATATATTTT
CDR3aa: CASSTGTGDGNTIYF
d_gene: TRBD1
abundance: NA
v_gene: TRBV5-4
j_gene: TRBJ1-3

CDR3nt: TGTGCCACCAGTCTAAGCGTCAATGAGCAGTTCTTC
CDR3aa: CATSLSVNEQFF
d_gene: NA
abundance: NA
v_gene: TRBV24-1
j_gene: TRBJ2-1

CDR3nt: TGTGCCATCATAGATTACGCTGGAAACACCATATATTTT
CDR3aa: CAIIDYAGNTIYF
d_gene: NA
abundance: few
v_gene: TRBV28
j_gene: TRBJ1-3

CDR3nt: TGCGCCAGCAGCGTCAGCGGTAACAATGAGCAGTTCTTC
CDR3aa: CASSVSGNNEQFF
d_gene: NA
abundance: NA
v_gene: TRBV5-1
j_gene: TRBJ2-1

CDR3nt: TGTGCCAGTAGTTCTGGGGGAGGCTACGAGCAGTACTTC
CDR3aa: CASSSGGGYEQYF
d_gene: NA
abundance: NA
v_gene: TRBV19
j_gene: TRBJ2-7

CDR3nt: TGTGCCAGTCCCCAGCGGGAGGTAAAGACCCAGTACTTC
CDR3aa: CASPQREVKTQYF
d_gene: TRBD2
abundance: NA
v_gene: TRBV27
j_gene: TRBJ2-5

CDR3nt: TGTGCCAGCAGCTCATGGGGAGATAATTCACCCCTCCACTTT
CDR3aa: CASSSWGDNSPLHF
d_gene: NA
abundance: few
v_gene: TRBV11-2
j_gene: TRBJ1-6

CDR3nt: TGTGCCAGCAGCTTAGCGCCACCAGACGGTAGCCGAAACTCTGGAAACACCATATATTTT
CDR3aa: CASSLAPPDGSRNSGNTIYF
d_gene: NA
abundance: NA
v_gene: TRBV7-6
j_gene: TRBJ1-3

CDR3nt: TGCAGCGTCCGGACAGGGGGGGGTGGCAATCAGCCCCAGCATTTT
CDR3aa: CSVRTGGGGNQPQHF
d_gene: TRBD1
abundance: once
v_gene: TRBV29-1
j_gene: TRBJ1-5

CDR3nt: TGTGCCAGCAGCTTAGGTTTAATTGGAAACACCATATATTTT
CDR3aa: CASSLGLIGNTIYF
d_gene: NA
abundance: NA
v_gene: TRBV7-8
j_gene: TRBJ1-3

CDR3nt: TGCGCCAGCAGCCAGAGTTCGGCTAGCGGGAGCAACATTCAGTACTTC
CDR3aa: CASSQSSASGSNIQYF
d_gene: TRBD2
abundance: once
v_gene: TRBV4-1
j_gene: TRBJ2-4

CDR3nt: TGTGCCAGCACCACCGACAGGGGGCGTTTGAACGAGCAGTACTTC
CDR3aa: CASTTDRGRLNEQYF
d_gene: TRBD1
abundance: NA
v_gene: TRBV2
j_gene: TRBJ2-7

CDR3nt: TGTGCCAGCAGTTACGCCGGGACAGGGGGTGAAAAACTGTTTTTT
CDR3aa: CASSYAGTGGEKLFF
d_gene: TRBD1
abundance: once
v_gene: TRBV6-5
j_gene: TRBJ1-4

CDR3nt: TGTGCCAGCAGCTTATTCGGACAGGCTATAAATGAAAAACTGTTTTTT
CDR3aa: CASSLFGQAINEKLFF
d_gene: TRBD1
abundance: NA
v_gene: TRBV5-6
j_gene: TRBJ1-4

CDR3nt: TGTGCCTCCTCGGGACAGGGGTATTACGAGCAGTACTTC
CDR3aa: CASSGQGYYEQYF
d_gene: TRBD1
abundance: NA
v_gene: TRBV6-5
j_gene: TRBJ2-7

CDR3nt: TGTGCCAGCAGCCTAGCGGGAGGCGCCGTCGAAGGTTATGAGCAGTTCTTC
CDR3aa: CASSLAGGAVEGYEQFF
d_gene: TRBD2
abundance: NA
v_gene: TRBV3-1/TRBV3-2
j_gene: TRBJ2-1

CDR3nt: TGTGCCAGCAGCCCGACAGGGGCGGGAGAGACCCAGTACTTC
CDR3aa: CASSPTGAGETQYF
d_gene: TRBD1
abundance: NA
v_gene: TRBV14
j_gene: TRBJ2-5

CDR3nt: TGCGCCAGTAGCGGCGGATCGAACACCGGGGAGCTGTTTTTT
CDR3aa: CASSGGSNTGELFF
d_gene: NA
abundance: NA
v_gene: TRBV5-1
j_gene: TRBJ2-2

CDR3nt: TGTGCCAGCATAAATGGCATGGAACGACATAATCAGCCCCAGCATTTT
CDR3aa: CASINGMERHNQPQHF
d_gene: NA
abundance: NA
v_gene: TRBV28
j_gene: TRBJ1-5

CDR3nt: TGCGCCAGCAGTGAGTGGGTGGCTAGCGGGGGTCCGATCAATGAGCAGTTCTTC
CDR3aa: CASSEWVASGGPINEQFF
d_gene: TRBD2
abundance: once
v_gene: TRBV10-1
j_gene: TRBJ2-1

CDR3nt: TGTGCCAGCATGAGGGAGGGAGAGACCCAGTACTTC
CDR3aa: CASMREGETQYF
d_gene: TRBD2
abundance: NA
v_gene: TRBV2
j_gene: TRBJ2-5

CDR3nt: TGTGCCGGGGGGACTGCCAGACGGCCGCAGTTCTTC
CDR3aa: CAGGTARRPQFF
d_gene: NA
abundance: NA
v_gene: TRBV28
j_gene: TRBJ2-1

CDR3nt: TGCGCCAGCAGCCAAGGAGGGTCAGGACTTAACTATGGCTACACCTTC
CDR3aa: CASSQGGSGLNYGYTF
d_gene: NA
abundance: NA
v_gene: TRBV4-1
j_gene: TRBJ1-2